This T cell receptor beta chain was retrieved from a study of blood T cells in healthy people across ages. The second PCR ran about 6 to 12 cycles with a sample-barcoded 5' primer and J-beta primers. MiXCR, run by TCRdb on the 5' RACE reads, gives a single entry per CDR3 protein. Of over 1,500,000 distinct CDR3 sequences in the sample, more than 35% were seen once. A few counts support this clonotype. The target antigen is unknown. The CDR3 runs 15 residues. Trimming cost V 2 bases and J 2 bases, with 11 bases left between them. Findings and caveats of the study: TCR beta diversity, measured per million T cells, fell in a roughly linear way with age. Estimated diversity, derived from one million T cells, was regarded as an underestimate.

This clonotype originated in a human donor in good health. The J gene is TRBJ2-3, the V gene TRBV12-3 or TRBV12-4; no clear D gene. The sample consisted of blood. The CDR3 reads CASSLLPVTTDTQYF. CDR3 nucleotide sequence: TGTGCCAGCAGTTTATTGCCTGTCACCACAGATACGCAGTATTTT.